This is a list of T cell receptor beta chains from one sample in a study of graft-versus-host responses after intestinal transplantation. The assay was immunoSEQ multiplex PCR, and TCRdb's table has in-frame clones only and misses some. The sample holds about 16,000 clones, roughly 88% seen once. The starting material was PBMCs, obtained around 110 days after intestinal transplant. These receptors all come from a human patient who received an intestinal transplant, so some T cells may come from the graft donor. Each CDR3 is given with its conserved first and last residue. The order of the fields is V gene, D gene, J gene, clone size, CDR3 protein, CDR3 DNA. A D gene is named only where the DNA matches it firmly. Where a row states a size, it is once, few, many or the class of an expanded clone; other rows omit it.

TRBV28	TRBD2	TRBJ2-1	.	CASSFSQTSGVSYNEQFF	TGTGCCAGCAGTTTCTCCCAGACTAGCGGGGTCTCCTACAATGAGCAGTTCTTC
TRBV28	.	TRBJ1-5	once	CASSLHRVPNQPQHF	TGTGCCAGCAGTTTACATCGGGTTCCAAATCAGCCCCAGCATTTT
TRBV4-2	TRBD2	TRBJ2-3	.	CASSQEQSSGRTDTQYF	TGTGCCAGCAGCCAAGAACAATCTAGCGGGAGGACAGATACGCAGTATTTT
TRBV7-2	TRBD1	TRBJ1-6	.	CASSLVARTGGNSPLHF	TGTGCCAGCAGCTTAGTCGCCCGGACAGGGGGTAATTCACCCCTCCACTTT
TRBV6-5	.	TRBJ2-7	.	CASSYEEYYEQYF	TGTGCCAGCAGTTACGAGGAGTACTACGAGCAGTACTTC
TRBV4-1	TRBD1	TRBJ2-3	.	CASSQYSGQGVTDTQYF	TGCGCCAGCAGCCAATACTCGGGACAGGGGGTCACAGATACGCAGTATTTT
TRBV27	TRBD1	TRBJ1-2	.	CASSGQPLYGYTF	TGTGCCAGCTCGGGACAGCCACTCTATGGCTACACCTTC
TRBV30	.	TRBJ2-7	.	CAWSPQGNEQYF	TGTGCCTGGAGCCCCCAGGGAAACGAGCAGTACTTC
TRBV27	.	TRBJ1-1	once	CATQIQEGTEAFF	TGTGCCACCCAGATACAGGAGGGCACTGAAGCTTTCTTT
TRBV7-9	.	TRBJ2-2	few	CASSSRQDTGELFF	TGTGCCAGCAGCTCCCGACAGGACACCGGGGAGCTGTTTTTT
TRBV9	.	TRBJ2-1	.	CASSVGFLSYNEQFF	TGTGCCAGCAGCGTTGGGTTTCTCTCCTACAATGAGCAGTTCTTC
TRBV9	TRBD2	TRBJ2-1	.	CASSVVASGAYNEQFF	TGTGCCAGCAGCGTAGTGGCTAGCGGGGCCTACAATGAGCAGTTCTTC
TRBV6-7	TRBD2	TRBJ2-5	.	CASSYSRTSGNQETQYF	TGTGCCAGCAGTTACTCCCGGACTAGCGGGAACCAAGAGACCCAGTACTTC
TRBV4-3	.	TRBJ2-7	.	CASSQARYEQYF	TGCGCCAGCAGCCAAGCGCGTTACGAGCAGTACTTC
TRBV18	.	TRBJ2-5	once	CASSPGANQETQYF	TGTGCCAGCTCACCTGGGGCAAACCAAGAGACCCAGTACTTC
TRBV6-6	.	TRBJ1-1	.	CASSLERAFF	TGTGCCAGCAGTTTGGAGAGAGCTTTCTTT
TRBV14	.	TRBJ2-3	.	CASSLSGRKGPDTQYF	TGTGCCAGCAGCCTCAGTGGCCGGAAAGGCCCAGATACGCAGTATTTT
TRBV15	TRBD2	TRBJ2-2	.	CATSRRGLSNTGELFF	TGTGCCACCAGCAGAAGGGGACTATCGAACACCGGGGAGCTGTTTTTT
TRBV10-3	.	TRBJ1-4	.	CAISEPALTNEKLFF	TGTGCCATCAGTGAGCCGGCCCTCACTAATGAAAAACTGTTTTTT
TRBV6-5	TRBD1	TRBJ1-2	.	CASSDRANYGYTF	TGTGCCAGCAGTGACAGGGCTAACTATGGCTACACCTTC
TRBV5-1	TRBD1	TRBJ1-2	once	CASSGGQGEDGYTF	TGCGCCAGCAGCGGTGGACAGGGAGAGGATGGCTACACCTTC
TRBV4-1	.	TRBJ2-1	.	CASSPLPRDRAYNEQFF	TGCGCCAGCAGCCCGCTACCGCGGGACAGAGCCTACAATGAGCAGTTCTTC
TRBV4-3	.	TRBJ1-1	.	CASSHPDRSNTEAFF	TGCGCCAGCAGCCACCCCGACAGATCGAACACTGAAGCTTTCTTT
TRBV7-6	TRBD2	TRBJ2-5	.	CASSPPGSGVKTQYF	TGTGCCAGCAGCCCGCCGGGTAGCGGGGTAAAGACCCAGTACTTC
TRBV5-6	.	TRBJ1-1	.	CASSPGRENTEAFF	TGTGCCAGCAGCCCAGGAAGGGAGAACACTGAAGCTTTCTTT
TRBV5-6	.	TRBJ2-2	.	CASSFSEGGELFF	TGTGCCAGCAGCTTTTCAGAGGGCGGGGAGCTGTTTTTT
TRBV27	.	TRBJ1-2	once	CASRQGAYGYTF	TGTGCCAGTAGGCAGGGAGCCTATGGCTACACCTTC
TRBV9	.	TRBJ2-3	.	CASSVDGSTDTQYF	TGTGCCAGCAGCGTAGACGGGAGCACAGATACGCAGTATTTT
TRBV13	.	TRBJ2-3	.	CASSPLIADTQYF	TGTGCCAGCAGCCCTCTTATAGCGGACACGCAGTATTTT
TRBV6-1	.	TRBJ2-1	.	CASSGLGHNEQFF	TGTGCCAGCAGTGGCTTAGGGCACAATGAGCAGTTCTTC
TRBV7-9	TRBD2	TRBJ2-3	.	CASSSLRERTDTQYF	TGTGCCAGCAGCTCCCTGCGGGAGCGGACAGATACGCAGTATTTT
TRBV27	.	TRBJ1-1	.	CASSVTGGREAFF	TGTGCCAGCAGCGTGACAGGCGGACGGGAAGCTTTCTTT